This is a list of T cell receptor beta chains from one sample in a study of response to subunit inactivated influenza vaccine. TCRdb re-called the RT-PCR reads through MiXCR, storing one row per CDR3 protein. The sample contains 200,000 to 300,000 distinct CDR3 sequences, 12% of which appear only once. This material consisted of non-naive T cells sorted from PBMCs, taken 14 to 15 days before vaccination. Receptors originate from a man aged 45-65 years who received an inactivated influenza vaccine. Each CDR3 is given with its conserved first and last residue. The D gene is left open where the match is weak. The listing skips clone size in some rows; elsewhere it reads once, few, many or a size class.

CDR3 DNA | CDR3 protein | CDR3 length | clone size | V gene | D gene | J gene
TGCAGTGCCCCCTCCGGGGGCGATGAGCAGTTCTTC | CSAPSGGDEQFF | 12 | many | TRBV20-1 | NA | TRBJ2-1
TGTGCCAGCAGTTTGGGACTAGCGGGGACCCAAGAGACCCAGTACTTC | CASSLGLAGTQETQYF | 16 | NA | TRBV28 | TRBD2 | TRBJ2-5
TGTGCCAGCAGTGAAGGGAGCCAAACCGGGACAGGGGGCGCGAGTGGCTACACCTTC | CASSEGSQTGTGGASGYTF | 19 | NA | TRBV25-1 | TRBD1 | TRBJ1-2
TGTGCCAGCAATAAACGGGGTAGTGCCTACGAGCAGTACTTC | CASNKRGSAYEQYF | 14 | NA | TRBV6-2/TRBV6-3 | NA | TRBJ2-7
TGTGCCAGCAGTTTTGCCGGGGTGGGTAATGAGCAGTTCTTC | CASSFAGVGNEQFF | 14 | many | TRBV12-3/TRBV12-4 | NA | TRBJ2-1
TGCGCCAGCAGCCAAGATCCCAGAGCAACCTACGAGCAGTACTTC | CASSQDPRATYEQYF | 15 | NA | TRBV4-3 | NA | TRBJ2-7
TGCGCCAGCAGCCTCGGGACTTCTAACTATGGCTACACCTTC | CASSLGTSNYGYTF | 14 | few | TRBV4-1 | NA | TRBJ1-2
TGTGCCAGCAGCCAAGGGACAGGGGGCCTCGTTTCGTCCCCGCAGTACTTC | CASSQGTGGLVSSPQYF | 17 | NA | TRBV6-1 | TRBD1 | TRBJ2-7
TGTGCCAGCAGTGAAACAAGCACGCCCTATGGCTACACCTTC | CASSETSTPYGYTF | 14 | NA | TRBV2 | NA | TRBJ1-2
TGTGCCAGCACTACTCAGGGTGGCGAGCAGTACTTC | CASTTQGGEQYF | 12 | NA | TRBV2 | NA | TRBJ2-7
TGTGCCAGCAGCGTACGTCTAAACTACAATGAGCAGTTCTTC | CASSVRLNYNEQFF | 14 | many | TRBV9 | NA | TRBJ2-1
TGCAGTGCCTCATTACAGGGGTACGAGCAGTACTTC | CSASLQGYEQYF | 12 | few | TRBV20-1 | TRBD1 | TRBJ2-7
TGTGCCAGCAGTTTGGGGCGGGCCACTAGCACAGATACGCAGTATTTT | CASSLGRATSTDTQYF | 16 | NA | TRBV28 | NA | TRBJ2-3
TGTGCCAGCAGCTTAGGGGGCCGGGACAGGTATGCCGACGAGCAGTACTTC | CASSLGGRDRYADEQYF | 17 | few | TRBV7-9 | TRBD1 | TRBJ2-7
TGCAGTGCTAGAAGGGGGGGGGTTTACAATGAGCAGTTCTTC | CSARRGGVYNEQFF | 14 | NA | TRBV20-1 | NA | TRBJ2-1
TGTGCCAGCAGTTTATCCGAGGGGGGAGGGTCCTATGGCTACACCTTC | CASSLSEGGGSYGYTF | 16 | many | TRBV28 | NA | TRBJ1-2
TGTGCCACCAGTGATCCAAGGGATGAGCAGTTCTTC | CATSDPRDEQFF | 12 | few | TRBV24-1 | NA | TRBJ2-1
TGTGCCAGCAGTTACTCGATCATTGAAGGGGATAAAGGCTACACCTTC | CASSYSIIEGDKGYTF | 16 | NA | TRBV6-2/TRBV6-3 | NA | TRBJ1-2
TGCGCCAGCAGCTTGGCTCCGGGAGGCGAGACCCAGTACTTC | CASSLAPGGETQYF | 14 | NA | TRBV5-1 | TRBD2 | TRBJ2-5
TGTGCCAGCAGCGACAGCGTGGAGCAGTTCTTC | CASSDSVEQFF | 11 | few | TRBV7-9 | NA | TRBJ2-1
TGTGCCAGCAGCTTAGGATGGGGCGGGGAGCTGTTTTTT | CASSLGWGGELFF | 13 | few | TRBV7-2 | NA | TRBJ2-2
TGCAGCGTTGGCACCACCCCAGGGGGAGGACCCTACGAGCAGTACTTC | CSVGTTPGGGPYEQYF | 16 | many | TRBV29-1 | NA | TRBJ2-7
TGTGCCAGCAGTTTATCGCCGGGACTAGCTCCATCCTACGAGCAGTACTTC | CASSLSPGLAPSYEQYF | 17 | NA | TRBV27 | TRBD2 | TRBJ2-7
TGTGCCAGCAGGTTGACAGGGGGCGCGGCTAATGAGCAGTTCTTC | CASRLTGGAANEQFF | 15 | few | TRBV7-2 | TRBD1 | TRBJ2-1
TGTGCCAGCACCTCGGGACTGACACCCCTCCACTTT | CASTSGLTPLHF | 12 | few | TRBV6-1 | NA | TRBJ1-6
TGTGCCAGCAGTAAAGGGACCCTTAAAGAGCAGTACTTC | CASSKGTLKEQYF | 13 | NA | TRBV6-2/TRBV6-3 | NA | TRBJ2-7
TGCGCCAGCAGCTTGGATGGACAGGGACGCGGCTACACCTTC | CASSLDGQGRGYTF | 14 | few | TRBV5-1 | TRBD1 | TRBJ1-2
TGTGCCAGCAGCTTAGACCTAGCGGGGCACAATGAGCAGTTCTTC | CASSLDLAGHNEQFF | 15 | NA | TRBV7-3 | TRBD2 | TRBJ2-1
TGCGCCAGCAGCCACAGACAGGACCCTTTCTACAATGAGCAGTTCTTC | CASSHRQDPFYNEQFF | 16 | NA | TRBV4-1 | NA | TRBJ2-1
TGTGCCAGCAGTGCCCGGATACTTAGCAATCAGCCCCAGCATTTT | CASSARILSNQPQHF | 15 | NA | TRBV12-3/TRBV12-4 | NA | TRBJ1-5
TGCGCCAGCAGTGAAAAGAGACAGGGAAGATCACCCCTCCACTTT | CASSEKRQGRSPLHF | 15 | few | TRBV10-2 | TRBD1 | TRBJ1-6
TGTGCCTGGAGCCTAGCCTTGGGAGCTAACTATGGCTACACCTTC | CAWSLALGANYGYTF | 15 | few | TRBV30 | NA | TRBJ1-2
TGTGCCAGCAGTTTAGGGAGGGGCGCTAATTCACCCCTCCACTTT | CASSLGRGANSPLHF | 15 | few | TRBV12-3/TRBV12-4 | NA | TRBJ1-6
TGCGCCAGCACCGGCGTTATTAGCGGGGGCGAGCAGTACTTC | CASTGVISGGEQYF | 14 | few | TRBV10-2 | TRBD2 | TRBJ2-7
TGCAGTGCTCGTGTGACTAGCGGGTCCCCCAAGTTCTTC | CSARVTSGSPKFF | 13 | NA | TRBV20-1 | TRBD2 | TRBJ2-1
TGCGCCAGCAGCCAGAGCTATTCTAGCGGGAGGGAGGACGAGCAGTACTTC | CASSQSYSSGREDEQYF | 17 | many | TRBV4-3 | TRBD2 | TRBJ2-7
TGTGCCAGCAGCTTAGTAAACCTAGCGGACGGGGAGCTGTTTTTT | CASSLVNLADGELFF | 15 | many | TRBV11-2 | TRBD2 | TRBJ2-2
TGCAGTGCCACGGAGGACAGCACTAGCACAGAGCAGTATTTT | CSATEDSTSTEQYF | 14 | NA | TRBV20-1 | NA | TRBJ2-3
TGTGCCACTTTACAGGGAACGGGAAATTCACCCCTCCACTTT | CATLQGTGNSPLHF | 14 | many | TRBV10-3 | NA | TRBJ1-6
TGTGCCAGCAGCTCCTGGGGCCAGTTCCTCTACGAGCAGTACTTC | CASSSWGQFLYEQYF | 15 | many | TRBV7-9 | NA | TRBJ2-7
TGTGCCAGCAGCAGGCGGGGGGACATTCAGTACTTC | CASSRRGDIQYF | 12 | few | TRBV7-9 | TRBD2 | TRBJ2-4
TGCGCCAGCAGCCAACGTCCCCAAGGCGCGGGGGGCACAACTAATGAAAAACTGTTTTTT | CASSQRPQGAGGTTNEKLFF | 20 | NA | TRBV4-3 | NA | TRBJ1-4
TGTGCCAGCAGCATCACTAGCGGGGGGGGGACAGATACGCAGTATTTT | CASSITSGGGTDTQYF | 16 | few | TRBV7-2 | TRBD2 | TRBJ2-3
TGTGCCAGCAGTTTCGACGGTAACTATGGCTACACCTTC | CASSFDGNYGYTF | 13 | many | TRBV6-2/TRBV6-3 | NA | TRBJ1-2
TGCAGTGCTAGAGATCAACAGGGGGCGAGGGGGGCCAACGTCCTGACTTTC | CSARDQQGARGANVLTF | 17 | NA | TRBV20-1 | TRBD1 | TRBJ2-6
TGTGCCAGCAGCTTAGTTGGACAGGGGGAAGGCGGCTACACCTTC | CASSLVGQGEGGYTF | 15 | few | TRBV7-8 | TRBD1 | TRBJ1-2
TGCAGTGCTAGAGCCCTGAAGAGCGGGAGGGACAATGAGCAGTTCTTC | CSARALKSGRDNEQFF | 16 | few | TRBV20-1 | TRBD2 | TRBJ2-1
TGCAGTGCTAGAGACCCAAAGCGGGAGAATCCGAATGAGCAGTTCTTC | CSARDPKRENPNEQFF | 16 | many | TRBV20-1 | TRBD2 | TRBJ2-1
TGTGCCAGCAGCCAGGACAGGGGCCCCCTTGGCTACACCTTC | CASSQDRGPLGYTF | 14 | many | TRBV7-2 | TRBD1 | TRBJ1-2
TGTGCCAGCAGTTTGGAGGGACAGGGAAATCAGCCCCAGCATTTT | CASSLEGQGNQPQHF | 15 | many | TRBV28 | TRBD1 | TRBJ1-5
TGCAGTGCGAGGGACAGGGACTATGGCTACACCTTC | CSARDRDYGYTF | 12 | many | TRBV20-1 | TRBD1 | TRBJ1-2
TGCAGTGCCCAGGGACAGGCTAATTCACCCCTCCACTTT | CSAQGQANSPLHF | 13 | few | TRBV20-1 | TRBD1 | TRBJ1-6
TGTGCCAGCAAACAGGGGGCTGGCAATGAGCAGTTCTTC | CASKQGAGNEQFF | 13 | NA | TRBV6-6 | TRBD1 | TRBJ2-1
TGTGCCAGCAGCTTAAGAGGGAGAAATTATGGCTACACCTTC | CASSLRGRNYGYTF | 14 | NA | TRBV11-2 | NA | TRBJ1-2